This T cell receptor (beta chain) was captured by sequencing in a study of CD8 T cells in cerebrospinal fluid in Alzheimer's disease. TCRdb re-called the 10x single-cell sequencing reads and shows each CDR3 protein once, DNA omitted. This sample's table reports approximately 1,500 distinct CDR3 sequences. Germline V gives CDR1 SNHLY, CDR2 FYNNEI. There are 12 residues in the CDR3. This rearrangement joins TRBV2 to TRBJ2-2; TCRdb's D call of TRBD2 is untestable without DNA. This clonotype originated in a human donor with mild cognitive impairment. The material sequenced was cerebrospinal fluid. CDR3 sequence: CASSVTSGELFF.